The TCR beta chain described here comes from a study of OX40 agonist ivuxolimab in advanced cancers. In the case of this clone: Its antigen is not identified.

Notes on the study in general: Among patients with partial responses at 0.1-3.0 mg/kg, clonal expansion was among the lowest.

The data were produced by immunoSEQ multiplex PCR, yet TCRdb's version contains in-frame clones alone and is incomplete. The table shows 30,000 to 45,000 clones, with around four fifths occurring only once. The CDR3 is 11 residues long. With 2 bases removed from V and 8 bases from J, the gap between germline ends came to 9 bases. Germline V gene lookup returns CDR1 GTSNPN and CDR2 SVGIG (reference sequence). The sample here was CD4+ or CD8+ T cells sorted from blood, taken in a trial of the OX40 agonist ivuxolimab. The sequence derives from an adult with an advanced solid tumor such as melanoma, head and neck, liver or kidney cancer. The chain employs TRBV30 and TRBJ1-1; D unresolved. CDR3: CAWSSRDEAFF. For the CDR3, the DNA is TGTGCCTGGAGTTCCCGAGACGAAGCTTTCTTT.